A selection of T cell receptor beta chains follows, all from one sample in a study of beta chain features in type 1 diabetes. Repertoires were generated with immunoSEQ multiplex PCR, while TCRdb's copy carries only in-frame clones and drops some. The sample gives approximately 120,000 clones, 40% of which show up once; more than 0.06% is in the top ten. Material for sequencing was stem cell memory CD4+ T cells from blood. These receptors were taken from a woman between 18 and 29 years old in good health. The CDR3 runs from the conserved cysteine through the conserved F or W. D genes are given only for firm matches. A clone size is listed for some rows: how often the clone was seen (once, few, many), or a class if it is expanded.

clone_size d_call j_call v_call cdr3_nt cdr3_aa
- - TRBJ2-3 TRBV2 TGTGCCAGCGACCAATTCTTCAGGGTCCGCACAGATACGCAGTATTTT CASDQFFRVRTDTQYF
- - TRBJ2-3 TRBV7-2 TGTGCCAGCAGCTTAAAAGGGGCTAGCGGACTCCCAGGGGCCCCGCAGTATTTT CASSLKGASGLPGAPQYF
- - TRBJ2-3 TRBV18 TGTGCCAGCTCACCACTTCGCGGCAGCACAGATACGCAGTATTTT CASSPLRGSTDTQYF
few - TRBJ2-4 TRBV11-2 TGTGCCAGCAGCTTAGTCAGGGGAACCAAAAACATTCAGTACTTC CASSLVRGTKNIQYF
few TRBD2 TRBJ2-3 TRBV2 TGTGCCAGCAGCGGACTAGCGACTACGCAGTATTTT CASSGLATTQYF
few - TRBJ1-4 TRBV7-2 TGTGCCAGCAGCTTAGCGCCGGGGAGGGCCGAAAAACTGTTTTTT CASSLAPGRAEKLFF
few - TRBJ2-5 TRBV28 TGTGCCAGCAGTTTATTTGTCAGGGGTTTCCAAGAGACCCAGTACTTC CASSLFVRGFQETQYF
- - TRBJ1-4 TRBV5-1 TGCGCCAGCAGCTTCGGTGCAACTAATGAAAAACTGTTTTTT CASSFGATNEKLFF
- - TRBJ2-1 TRBV5-6 TGTGCCAGCAGCCGTCGGGTCAACTCCTACAATGAGCAGTTCTTC CASSRRVNSYNEQFF
- TRBD2 TRBJ2-3 TRBV7-3 TGTGCCAGCAGCCTGGGACTAGCGGGGGCCCTGGGTACAGATACGCAGTATTTT CASSLGLAGALGTDTQYF
- TRBD1 TRBJ2-1 TRBV7-2 TGTGCCAGCACTCGACAGGGCTATGAGCAGTTCTTC CASTRQGYEQFF
- - TRBJ1-1 TRBV4-3 TGCGCCAGCAGCCAAGCCCCCCAGGGGAACACTGAAGCTTTCTTT CASSQAPQGNTEAFF
few TRBD2 TRBJ2-7 TRBV5-1 TGCGCCAGCAGCGCTAGCGGGAGGCCCTCCTACGAGCAGTACTTC CASSASGRPSYEQYF
few TRBD2 TRBJ2-1 TRBV4-2 TGTGCCAGCAGCCAAGTCGTGACTAGCGGGTCCAATGAGCAGTTCTTC CASSQVVTSGSNEQFF
few TRBD1 TRBJ2-1 TRBV5-1 TGCGCCAGCACCCTTCCTACCGGGACAGCCCATATCGATGAGCAGTTCTTC CASTLPTGTAHIDEQFF
- TRBD1 TRBJ2-2 TRBV5-6 TGTGCCAGCAGTTGGACAGGGGAGGTCACCGGGGAGCTGTTTTTT CASSWTGEVTGELFF
- TRBD1 TRBJ1-5 TRBV27 TGTGCCAGCAGTTTCCGACAGGGGGTTCGTCAGCCCCAGCATTTT CASSFRQGVRQPQHF
- - TRBJ1-5 TRBV18 TGTGCCAGCTCACCACAGGGGAACAGGGGCAATCAGCCCCAGCATTTT CASSPQGNRGNQPQHF
once - TRBJ2-5 TRBV6-1 TGTGCCAGCAGTGAGGGCGGGCAAGAGACCCAGTACTTC CASSEGGQETQYF
- - TRBJ2-1 TRBV29-1 TGCAGCGTTGTGGTAGCGATTGAGCAGTTCTTC CSVVVAIEQFF
few - TRBJ2-1 TRBV7-9 TGTGCCAGCAGCCGGGGGACCAGGGCCAATGAGCAGTTCTTC CASSRGTRANEQFF
- TRBD1 TRBJ1-2 TRBV27 TGTGCCAGCAGTTTGACAGGGGGCGCATCCTATGGCTACACCTTC CASSLTGGASYGYTF
few TRBD1 TRBJ1-2 TRBV10-3 TGTGCCATCAGGACCCGGGACAGGGATATTACCTATGGCTACACCTTC CAIRTRDRDITYGYTF
- TRBD1 TRBJ2-7 TRBV5-1 TGCGCCAGCAGCTTGTTGGGGCAGGGGGCCTTCTACGAGCAGTACTTC CASSLLGQGAFYEQYF
- TRBD2 TRBJ2-7 TRBV18 TGTGCCAGCTCACCGCCCGGGACTAGCGGAGCCGAGCAGTACTTC CASSPPGTSGAEQYF
- TRBD2 TRBJ2-7 TRBV7-9 TGTGCCAGCAGTTCTTGGACAAAAGGAGCGGGACCGGACTACGAGCAGTACTTC CASSSWTKGAGPDYEQYF
- - TRBJ2-1 TRBV5-6 TGTGCCAGCTTCCGTATCCCGGGTCTATACAATGAGCAGTTCTTC CASFRIPGLYNEQFF
- TRBD2 TRBJ2-1 TRBV6-4 TGTGCCAGCAGTGACCTGGGCTTGGGGACTAGTTCTGAGCAGTTCTTC CASSDLGLGTSSEQFF
- TRBD1 TRBJ2-1 TRBV9 TGTGCCAGCACGGGGGCTTTCAGGGGGCGGGTTGCCAATGAGCAGTTCTTC CASTGAFRGRVANEQFF
few - TRBJ1-5 TRBV19 TGTGCCAGTAGTCGGGAACAGGGAAATCAGCCCCAGCATTTT CASSREQGNQPQHF
- TRBD2 TRBJ2-7 TRBV15 TGTGCCACCAGCAGAGCCGCCGGGACTACCAACTACGAGCAGTACTTC CATSRAAGTTNYEQYF
- - TRBJ2-5 TRBV7-8 TGTGCCAGCAGCCCGCAGGGAAACCGGGCCCAGTACTTC CASSPQGNRAQYF
- TRBD2 TRBJ2-3 TRBV7-2 TGTGCCAGCAGCTCGGGGACTAGCAGAGTAGATACGCAGTATTTT CASSSGTSRVDTQYF
- TRBD2 TRBJ2-2 TRBV27 TGTGCCAGCAGTTTAGGAGGGAGGGCAATCGGGGAGCTGTTTTTT CASSLGGRAIGELFF
- TRBD1 TRBJ1-1 TRBV19 TGTGCCAGTAGTCCTAAGGGGACAGGGGGCGGAAGCACTGAAGCTTTCTTT CASSPKGTGGGSTEAFF
few TRBD2 TRBJ2-1 TRBV5-5 TGTGCCAGCACCTCGCGGCTTGAGGTTAGCGGGAGTGCGGTGCAGTTCTTC CASTSRLEVSGSAVQFF
- - TRBJ2-3 TRBV6-5 TGTGCCAGCAGTTATAGCGGTACTAGCACAGATACGCAGTATTTT CASSYSGTSTDTQYF
few TRBD2 TRBJ2-1 TRBV2 TGTGCCAGCAGCGAATCTCCTTACTCCGGGACTATCTACAATGAGCAGTTCTTC CASSESPYSGTIYNEQFF
- - TRBJ1-2 TRBV2 TGTGCCAGCAGTGCAGACAGATCTAACTATGGCTACACCTTC CASSADRSNYGYTF
- TRBD1 TRBJ1-1 TRBV27 TGTGCCAGCAGATCGACAGGGGGCTTTTACACTGAAGCTTTCTTT CASRSTGGFYTEAFF
few TRBD2 TRBJ2-1 TRBV9 TGTGCCAGCAGCTCGCGGAGCGGGAGTTACTACAATGAGCAGTTCTTC CASSSRSGSYYNEQFF
- TRBD2 TRBJ2-3 TRBV7-2 TGTGCCAGCAGCTTAGGACTAGCGGGCCGCACAGATACGCAGTATTTT CASSLGLAGRTDTQYF
- - TRBJ1-1 TRBV29-1 TGCAGCGTTGAAACACGTGGCAGGGGGAACACTGAAGCTTTCTTT CSVETRGRGNTEAFF
- TRBD2 TRBJ2-7 TRBV28 TGTGCCAGCAGTTGGGTGGCTAGCGGACTAGGAGCCTACGAGCAGTACTTC CASSWVASGLGAYEQYF
- TRBD2 TRBJ2-3 TRBV18 TGTGCCAGCTCACCACCGACGATAGGACTAGCGGGAGTTACGCAGTATTTT CASSPPTIGLAGVTQYF
- TRBD2 TRBJ2-2 TRBV7-9 TGTGCCAGCAGCTGGACTAGCTACCCGAACGCCGGGGAGCTGTTTTTT CASSWTSYPNAGELFF
- TRBD2 TRBJ2-1 TRBV7-3 TGTGCCAGCAGCCGAGGGACTAGCGGGAGAGTGGATGAGCAGTTCTTC CASSRGTSGRVDEQFF
- - TRBJ1-1 TRBV18 TGTGCCAGCTCACGAGCGAACAGGGTGAACACTGAAGCTTTCTTT CASSRANRVNTEAFF
- TRBD1 TRBJ1-5 TRBV18 TGTGCCAGCTCTCGACAGGGAGATCAGCCCCAGCATTTT CASSRQGDQPQHF
few TRBD2 TRBJ2-7 TRBV7-2 TGTGCCAGCAGCTTATATCGTATCGTGGGCGGGAGGCGGTACGAGCAGTACTTC CASSLYRIVGGRRYEQYF